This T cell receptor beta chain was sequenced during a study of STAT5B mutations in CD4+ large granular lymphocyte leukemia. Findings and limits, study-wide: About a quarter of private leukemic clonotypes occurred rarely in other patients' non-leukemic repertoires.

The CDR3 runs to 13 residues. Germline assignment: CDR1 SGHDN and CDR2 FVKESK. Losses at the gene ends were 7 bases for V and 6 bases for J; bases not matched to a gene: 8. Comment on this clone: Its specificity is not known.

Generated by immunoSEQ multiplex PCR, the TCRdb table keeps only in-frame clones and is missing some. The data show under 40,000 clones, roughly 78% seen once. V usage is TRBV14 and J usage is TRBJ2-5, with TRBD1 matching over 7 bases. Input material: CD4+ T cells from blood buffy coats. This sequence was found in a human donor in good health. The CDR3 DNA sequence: TGTGCCAGCACCGCAGGGACAGAAAAGACCCAGTACTTC. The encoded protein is CASTAGTEKTQYF. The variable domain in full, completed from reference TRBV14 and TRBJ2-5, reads EAGVTQFPSHSVIEKGQTVTLRCDPISGHDNLYWYRRVMGKEIKFLLHFVKESKQDESGMPNNRFLAERTGGTYSTLKVQPAELEDSGVYFCASTAGTEKTQYFGPGTRLLVL.